This TCR beta chain was obtained from a study of blood T cell repertoires in COVID-19. On the study more broadly: Acute and convalescent COVID-19 specimens originated in the United States, Italy and Spain. Nucleic acid was either cDNA or gDNA, and it came from T cells, B-cell-depleted T cells, or PBMCs.

This clone has just one count. Between the trimmed V and J ends, which lost 8 bases and 5 bases, there was a span of 15 bases. Germline CDR1 is SGHTA and CDR2 is FQGNSA. This CDR3 comprises 13 residues. Original processing methods: Reference gene primer amplification gave nucleated cell count estimates. Assay: immunoSEQ multiplex PCR; the TCRdb copy retains only in-frame clones and omits some. That table supplies the V and J calls and clone size; D and trimming were determined from the DNA. In the table there are 200,000 or so clones, approximately 86% of which are singletons. This TCR derives from a man in his sixties with acute or convalescent COVID-19. The sequenced sample was peripheral blood. The chain recombines TRBV7-2 with TRBJ1-2; perhaps TRBD1 as D (6 bases). The CDR3 reads CASGGLDRYGYTF. CDR3 nucleotides: TGTGCCAGCGGAGGACTGGACAGATATGGCTACACCTTC. The full variable domain, completed using reference TRBV7-2 and TRBJ1-2, is GAGVSQSPSNKVTEKGKDVELRCDPISGHTALYWYRQSLGQGLEFLIYFQGNSAPDKSGLPSDRFSAERTGGSVSTLTIQRTQQEDSAVYLCASGGLDRYGYTFGSGTRLTVV.